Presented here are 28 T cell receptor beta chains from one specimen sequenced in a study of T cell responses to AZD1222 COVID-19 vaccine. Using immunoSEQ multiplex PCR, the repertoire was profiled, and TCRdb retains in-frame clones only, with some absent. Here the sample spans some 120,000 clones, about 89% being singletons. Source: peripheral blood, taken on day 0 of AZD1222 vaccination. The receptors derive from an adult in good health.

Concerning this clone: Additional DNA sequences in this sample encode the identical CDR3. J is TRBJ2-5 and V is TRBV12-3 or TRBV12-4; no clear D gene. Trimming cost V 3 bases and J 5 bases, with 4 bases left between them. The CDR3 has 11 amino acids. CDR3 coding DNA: TGTGCCAGCAGTTTTGGGGAGACCCAGTACTTC. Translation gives CASSFGETQYF.

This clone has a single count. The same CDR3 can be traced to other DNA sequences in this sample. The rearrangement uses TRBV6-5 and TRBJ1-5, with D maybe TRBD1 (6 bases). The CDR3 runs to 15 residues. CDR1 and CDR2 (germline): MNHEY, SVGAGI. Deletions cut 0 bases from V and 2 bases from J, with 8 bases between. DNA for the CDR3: TGTGCCAGCAGTTACTCGACAGGCGGCAATCAGCCCCAGCATTTT. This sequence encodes CASSYSTGGNQPQHF.

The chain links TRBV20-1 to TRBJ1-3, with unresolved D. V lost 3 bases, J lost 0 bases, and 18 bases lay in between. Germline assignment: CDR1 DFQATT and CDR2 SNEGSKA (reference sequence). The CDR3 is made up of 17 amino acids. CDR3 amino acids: CSASLLSRSSSGNTIYF. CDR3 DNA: TGCAGTGCTAGTTTACTGTCCCGGTCCTCCTCTGGAAACACCATATATTTT.

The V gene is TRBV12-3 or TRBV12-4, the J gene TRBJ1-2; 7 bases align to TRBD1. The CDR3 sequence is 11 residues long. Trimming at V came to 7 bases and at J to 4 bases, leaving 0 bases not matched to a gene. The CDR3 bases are TGTGCCAGCACAGGGGGCTATGGCTACACCTTC. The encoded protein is CASTGGYGYTF.

CDR3 region: CASSVLGRQYF. Here the CDR3 DNA reads TGTGCCAGCAGTGTATTGGGTAGACAGTACTTC. The V and J genes are TRBV2 and TRBJ2-4; D is undetermined. The germline V and J ends were trimmed by 4 bases and 13 bases, with 11 bases remaining between them. In germline, CDR1 is SNHLY, CDR2 FYNNEI. CDR3 length: 11 residues.

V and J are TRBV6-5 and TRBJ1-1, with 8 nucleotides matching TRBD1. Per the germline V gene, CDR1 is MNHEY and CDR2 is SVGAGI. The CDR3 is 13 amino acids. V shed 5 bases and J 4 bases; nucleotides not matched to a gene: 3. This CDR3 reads CASSRTGRTEAFF. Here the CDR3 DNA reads TGTGCCAGCAGTCGGACAGGGCGCACTGAAGCTTTCTTT.

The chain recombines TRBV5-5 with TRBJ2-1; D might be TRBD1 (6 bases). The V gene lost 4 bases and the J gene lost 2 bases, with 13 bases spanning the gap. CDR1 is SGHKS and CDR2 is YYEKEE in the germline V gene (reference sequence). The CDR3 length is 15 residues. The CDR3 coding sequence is TGTGCCAGCAGCCCCGAGGCAGGGGCCTACAATGAGCAGTTCTTC. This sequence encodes CASSPEAGAYNEQFF.

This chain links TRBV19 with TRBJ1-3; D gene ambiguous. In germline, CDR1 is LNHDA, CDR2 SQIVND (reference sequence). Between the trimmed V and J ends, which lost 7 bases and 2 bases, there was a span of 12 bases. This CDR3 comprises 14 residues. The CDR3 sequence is CASISGGTGNTIYF. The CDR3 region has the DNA TGTGCCAGTATCTCCGGCGGGACTGGAAACACCATATATTTT.

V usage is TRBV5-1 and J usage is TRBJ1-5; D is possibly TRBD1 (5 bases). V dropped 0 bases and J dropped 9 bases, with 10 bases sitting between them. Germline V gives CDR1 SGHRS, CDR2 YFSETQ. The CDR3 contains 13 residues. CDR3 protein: CASSLGTGGPQHF. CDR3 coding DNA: TGCGCCAGCAGCTTGGGGACCGGGGGGCCCCAGCATTTT.

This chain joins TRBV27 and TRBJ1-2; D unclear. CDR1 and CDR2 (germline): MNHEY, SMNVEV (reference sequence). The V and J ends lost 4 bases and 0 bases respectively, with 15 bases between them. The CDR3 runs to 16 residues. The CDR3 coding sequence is TGTGCCAGCAGTTCCCGGACTCGCGATGCTAACTATGGCTACACCTTC. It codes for CASSSRTRDANYGYTF.

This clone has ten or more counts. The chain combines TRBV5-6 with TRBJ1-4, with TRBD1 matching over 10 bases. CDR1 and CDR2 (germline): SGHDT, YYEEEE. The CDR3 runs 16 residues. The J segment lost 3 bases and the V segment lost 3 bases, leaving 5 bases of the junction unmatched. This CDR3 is CASSYGTGVANEKLFF. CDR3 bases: TGTGCCAGCAGCTACGGGACAGGGGTCGCTAATGAAAAACTGTTTTTT.

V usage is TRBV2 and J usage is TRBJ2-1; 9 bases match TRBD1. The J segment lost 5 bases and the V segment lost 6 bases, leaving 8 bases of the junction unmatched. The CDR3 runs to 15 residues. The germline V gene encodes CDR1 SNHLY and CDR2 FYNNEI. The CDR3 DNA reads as TGTGCCAGCAGGACCGGGACAGGGAGTAACAATGAGCAGTTCTTC. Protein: CASRTGTGSNNEQFF.

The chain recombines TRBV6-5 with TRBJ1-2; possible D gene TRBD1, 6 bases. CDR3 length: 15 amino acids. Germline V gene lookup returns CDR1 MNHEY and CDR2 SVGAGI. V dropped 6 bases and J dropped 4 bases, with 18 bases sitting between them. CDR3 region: CASRPMAGAGYGYTF. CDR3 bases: TGTGCCAGCAGGCCTATGGCAGGGGCCGGCTATGGCTACACCTTC.

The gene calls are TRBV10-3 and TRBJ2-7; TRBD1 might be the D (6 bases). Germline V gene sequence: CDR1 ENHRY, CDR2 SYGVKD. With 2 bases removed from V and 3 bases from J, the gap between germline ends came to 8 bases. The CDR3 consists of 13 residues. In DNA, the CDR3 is TGTGCCATCAGTGAGGGACAGAACTACGAGCAGTACTTC. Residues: CAISEGQNYEQYF.

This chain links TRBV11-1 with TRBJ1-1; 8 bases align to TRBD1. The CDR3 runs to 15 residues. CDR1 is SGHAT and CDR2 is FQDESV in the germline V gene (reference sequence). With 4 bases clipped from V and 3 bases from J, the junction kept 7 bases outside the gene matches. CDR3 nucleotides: TGTGCCAGCAGCTCCGGGACAGGCATGCACACTGAAGCTTTCTTT. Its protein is CASSSGTGMHTEAFF.

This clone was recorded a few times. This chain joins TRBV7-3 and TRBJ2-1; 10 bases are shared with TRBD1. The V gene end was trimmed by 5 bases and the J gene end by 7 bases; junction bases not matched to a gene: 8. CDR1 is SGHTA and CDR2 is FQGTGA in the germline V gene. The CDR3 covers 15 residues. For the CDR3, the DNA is TGTGCCAGCAGCCCCGGACAGGGGGTCCGGAATGAGCAGTTCTTC. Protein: CASSPGQGVRNEQFF.

The CDR3: CASSRAVLTGELFF. CDR3 sequence (DNA): TGTGCCAGCAGCCGGGCAGTTCTCACCGGGGAGCTGTTTTTT. This chain joins TRBV14 and TRBJ2-2; D uncertain. The CDR3 extends over 14 amino acids. V was shortened by 4 bases and J by 4 bases, with 10 bases between the two germline ends. Germline V gene data show CDR1 as SGHDN and CDR2 as FVKESK. Based on the CDR3 plus reference TRBV14 and TRBJ2-2, the full variable domain is EAGVTQFPSHSVIEKGQTVTLRCDPISGHDNLYWYRRVMGKEIKFLLHFVKESKQDESGMPNNRFLAERTGGTYSTLKVQPAELEDSGVYFCASSRAVLTGELFFGEGSRLTVL.

This chain's CDR3 is CAWKKNGNTIYF. Written as DNA, the CDR3 is TGTGCCTGGAAGAAAAATGGAAACACCATATATTTT. The chain carries TRBV30 and TRBJ1-3; D is ambiguous. V was clipped by 4 bases and J by 3 bases, with 7 bases between them. The CDR3 contains 12 residues. From germline, CDR1 is GTSNPN and CDR2 SVGIG (reference sequence).

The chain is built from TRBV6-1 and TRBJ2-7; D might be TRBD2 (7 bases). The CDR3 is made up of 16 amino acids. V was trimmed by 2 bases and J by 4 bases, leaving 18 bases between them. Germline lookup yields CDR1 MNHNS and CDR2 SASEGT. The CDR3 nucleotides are TGTGCCAGCAGTGAACGAGGGAGGGGGACATCATACGAGCAGTACTTC. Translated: CASSERGRGTSYEQYF.

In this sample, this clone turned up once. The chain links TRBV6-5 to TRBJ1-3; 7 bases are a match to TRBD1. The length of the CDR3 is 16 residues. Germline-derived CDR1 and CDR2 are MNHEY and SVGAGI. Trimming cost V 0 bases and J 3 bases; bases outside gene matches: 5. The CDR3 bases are TGTGCCAGCAGTTACTCGGGGGACAGCCTTGGAAACACCATATATTTT. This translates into CASSYSGDSLGNTIYF.

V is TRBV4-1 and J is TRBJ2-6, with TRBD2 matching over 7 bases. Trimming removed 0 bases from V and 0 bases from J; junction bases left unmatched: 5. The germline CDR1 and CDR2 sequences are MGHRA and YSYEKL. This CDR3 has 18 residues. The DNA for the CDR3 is TGCGCCAGCAGCCAAGAAGCGCTAGCGGACTCTGGGGCCAACGTCCTGACTTTC. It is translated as CASSQEALADSGANVLTF.

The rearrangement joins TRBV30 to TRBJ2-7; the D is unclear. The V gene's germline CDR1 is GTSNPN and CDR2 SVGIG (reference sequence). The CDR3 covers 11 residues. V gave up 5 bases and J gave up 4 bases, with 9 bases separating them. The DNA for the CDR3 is TGTGCCTGGGCGAGTCCGTACGAGCAGTACTTC. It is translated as CAWASPYEQYF.

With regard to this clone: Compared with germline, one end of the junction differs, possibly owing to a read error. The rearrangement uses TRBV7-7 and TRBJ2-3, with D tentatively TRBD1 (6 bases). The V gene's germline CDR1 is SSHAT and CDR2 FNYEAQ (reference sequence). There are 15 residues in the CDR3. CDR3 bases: TGTGCTAGCAGCTTAGGGCAGGGGAACACAGATACGCAGTATTTT. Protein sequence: CASSLGQGNTDTQYF.

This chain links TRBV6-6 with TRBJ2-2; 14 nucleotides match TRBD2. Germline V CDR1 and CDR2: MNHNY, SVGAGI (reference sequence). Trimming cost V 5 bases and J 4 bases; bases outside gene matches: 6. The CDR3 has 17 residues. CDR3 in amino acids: CASSRGTSGSSTGELFF. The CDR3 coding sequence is TGTGCCAGCAGTCGGGGGACTAGCGGGAGTAGCACCGGGGAGCTGTTTTTT.

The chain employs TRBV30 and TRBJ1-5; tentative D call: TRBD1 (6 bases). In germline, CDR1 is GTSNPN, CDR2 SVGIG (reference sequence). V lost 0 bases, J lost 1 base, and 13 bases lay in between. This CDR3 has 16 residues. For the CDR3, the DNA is TGTGCCTGGAGTGTAGGGGGGGGGAGAAGCAATCAGCCCCAGCATTTT. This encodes CAWSVGGGRSNQPQHF.

The CDR3 DNA is TGCGCCAGCAGCCAAGATGAAGGTCCTAATGAAAAACTGTTTTTT. Its translation: CASSQDEGPNEKLFF. The V call is TRBV4-1, the J call TRBJ1-4; D unclear. The germline V and J ends were trimmed by 0 bases and 3 bases, with 8 bases remaining between them. Germline V gene sequence: CDR1 MGHRA, CDR2 YSYEKL. The CDR3 has 15 residues.

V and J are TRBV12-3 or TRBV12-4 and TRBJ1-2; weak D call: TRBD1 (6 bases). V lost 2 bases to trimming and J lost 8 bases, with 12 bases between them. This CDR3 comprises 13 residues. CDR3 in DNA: TGTGCCAGCAGTTTATTGGGGGCGGCAGGCTACACCTTC. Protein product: CASSLLGAAGYTF.

The CDR3 DNA sequence: TGTGCCAGCAGCTTGTGGGCGTCCTCTGGAAACACCATATATTTT. It yields the protein CASSLWASSGNTIYF. The chain joins TRBV5-4 to TRBJ1-3, with unresolved D. The V end lost 1 base, the J end lost 0 bases, and 8 bases lay between the germline ends. Germline CDR1 SGHNT, CDR2 YYREEE (reference sequence). There are 15 residues in the CDR3.